The clone carrying this TCR beta chain was counted ten times or more. This record belongs to a study of Graves' ophthalmopathy and Graves' hyperthyroidism. This CDR3 contains 12 residues. Deletions cut 7 bases from V and 11 bases from J, with 16 bases between. Germline-derived CDR1 and CDR2 are KGHDR and SFDVKD. TCR beta CDR3 regions were amplified from RNA transcripts. HTBI-primed RT-PCR formed the first round, and a multiplex PCR formed the second. TCRdb redid the calling of the multiplex PCR reads with MiXCR, one entry per CDR3 protein. Found here are a few hundred thousand distinct CDR3 sequences, 15% of them singletons; the top ten hold around 6.6%.

This sequence was found in a woman between 18 and 29 years old with stable Graves' hyperthyroidism. Sequenced material: peripheral blood. This chain joins TRBV24-1 and TRBJ1-1, with D unresolved. For the CDR3, the DNA is TGTGCCACCAGCGCCTCGTTACGTGGGGCTTTCTTT. Encoded protein: CATSASLRGAFF.